Below, 18 T cell receptor beta chains from the same sample are listed, as sequenced in a study of CD8 T cells in ankylosing spondylitis. TCRdb re-analysed the 5' RACE reads in MiXCR, keeping a single row per CDR3 protein. The table shows roughly 230,000 distinct CDR3 sequences, with 15% to 20% occurring only once. The material sequenced was blood, either unsorted or a sorted T cell fraction (not recorded which). The source is a male donor with ankylosing spondylitis or in good health (not recorded which).

This clonotype was counted between two and nine times. This chain joins TRBV29-1 and TRBJ1-2; 8 bases match TRBD1. Trimming at V came to 6 bases and at J to 8 bases, leaving 8 bases not matched to a gene. The CDR3 consists of 12 residues. Germline V gene lookup returns CDR1 SQVTM and CDR2 ANQGSEA. The CDR3 region is CSVPQGVRGYTF. DNA for the CDR3: TGCAGCGTACCACAGGGGGTCCGAGGCTACACCTTC.

The J gene is TRBJ2-2, the V gene TRBV29-1; tentative D call: TRBD1 (5 bases). The CDR3 is 13 amino acids. V dropped 7 bases and J dropped 3 bases, with 12 bases sitting between them. Per germline, CDR1 SQVTM and CDR2 ANQGSEA. The CDR3 reads CSACQGDTGELFF. CDR3 in DNA: TGCAGCGCATGCCAGGGTGACACCGGGGAGCTGTTTTTT.

The genes are TRBV4-2 and TRBJ2-7, with TRBD2 identical over 9 bases. Per the germline V gene, CDR1 is LGHNA and CDR2 is YNFKEQ. Trimming at V came to 0 bases and at J to 2 bases, leaving 8 bases not matched to a gene. The CDR3 has 17 amino acids. The CDR3 spells CASSQDPLAGTPYEQYF. The CDR3 region has the DNA TGTGCCAGCAGCCAAGATCCCCTAGCGGGGACTCCCTACGAGCAGTACTTC.

The J gene is TRBJ2-7, the V gene TRBV20-1; 11 bases map to TRBD2. Germline V gene sequence: CDR1 DFQATT, CDR2 SNEGSKA (reference sequence). Losses at the gene ends were 1 base for V and 4 bases for J; bases not matched to a gene: 0. The CDR3 spans 13 residues. The CDR3 region is CSARVAGGYEQYF. The CDR3 DNA sequence: TGCAGTGCTAGAGTAGCGGGAGGGTACGAGCAGTACTTC.

This clonotype came up once. This sequence joins TRBV29-1 and TRBJ2-3; the match to TRBD1 covers 9 bases. The ends lost 8 bases at V and 5 bases at J; junction bases unmatched: 8. Germline CDR1 and CDR2: SQVTM and ANQGSEA. The CDR3 is made up of 13 amino acids. The CDR3 reads CSWVDRGRDTQYF. Written as DNA, the CDR3 is TGCAGCTGGGTCGACAGGGGGAGAGATACGCAGTATTTT.

The chain combines TRBV7-9 with TRBJ2-7, with D tentatively TRBD2 (5 bases). Per germline, CDR1 SEHNR and CDR2 FQNEAQ (reference sequence). V was shortened by 6 bases and J by 4 bases, with 22 bases between the two germline ends. This CDR3 has 16 residues. The CDR3 DNA reads as TGTGCCAGCAGTTCACCACCCGAGGGCGATGCTTACGAGCAGTACTTC. Residues: CASSSPPEGDAYEQYF.

This clonotype was seen a few times. The chain employs TRBV20-1 and TRBJ2-7; perhaps TRBD2 as D (6 bases). From germline, CDR1 is DFQATT and CDR2 SNEGSKA (reference sequence). There are 13 residues in the CDR3. V was clipped by 0 bases and J by 4 bases, with 10 bases between them. Here the CDR3 reads CSARDRELYEQYF. CDR3 coding DNA: TGCAGTGCTAGAGACCGGGAGCTGTACGAGCAGTACTTC.

This clonotype was seen more than once but under ten times. V and J are TRBV27 and TRBJ2-2, with a weak D call TRBD1 (6 bases). The CDR3 has 14 amino acids. Trimming removed 6 bases at V and 2 bases at J, with 10 bases between. CDR1 is MNHEY, CDR2 SMNVEV, per germline (reference sequence). The CDR3 loop reads CASSWDTNTGELFF. The DNA of the CDR3 is TGTGCCAGCAGCTGGGACACAAACACCGGGGAGCTGTTTTTT.

This clonotype was counted a few times. The chain joins TRBV20-1 to TRBJ2-2, with 14 bases identical to TRBD2. Trimming took 0 bases from V and 3 from J; bases not matched to a gene: 3. CDR3 length equals 17 residues. Germline CDR1 and CDR2: DFQATT and SNEGSKA (reference sequence). The CDR3 loop is CSARDLGLAGDTGELFF. The CDR3 region has the DNA TGCAGTGCTAGAGACCTGGGACTAGCGGGAGACACCGGGGAGCTGTTTTTT.

This clonotype has a handful of counts. The chain joins TRBV20-1 to TRBJ2-4, with 8 bases fitting TRBD1. Trimming at V came to 3 bases and at J to 7 bases, leaving 5 bases not matched to a gene. Germline lookup yields CDR1 DFQATT and CDR2 SNEGSKA (reference sequence). The CDR3 contains 13 residues. As DNA, the CDR3 is TGCAGTGCTAGGGACAGGGCCCGCAACATTCAGTACTTC. This sequence encodes CSARDRARNIQYF.

This clonotype has a handful of counts. This chain links TRBV29-1 with TRBJ1-2; D not certain. The V gene lost 3 bases and the J gene lost 4 bases, with 6 bases spanning the gap. From germline, CDR1 is SQVTM and CDR2 ANQGSEA. This CDR3 is 11 amino acids long. Written as DNA, the CDR3 is TGCAGCGTTGACGCCCTCTATGGCTACACCTTC. This encodes CSVDALYGYTF.

The chain couples TRBV6-1 to TRBJ1-1; D perhaps matches TRBD1 (5 bases). This CDR3 has 13 amino acids. Germline assignment: CDR1 MNHNS and CDR2 SASEGT. Trimming left V 6 bases short and J 3 bases short, with 11 bases between. The CDR3 DNA follows: TGTGCCAGCAGGGGTCTGGGGGACACTGAAGCTTTCTTT. It codes for CASRGLGDTEAFF.

This chain joins TRBV2 and TRBJ2-4; D may be TRBD2 (5 bases). V was clipped by 3 bases and J by 0 bases, with 6 bases between them. The germline gives CDR1 SNHLY, CDR2 FYNNEI. This CDR3 is 14 amino acids long. CDR3 in amino acids: CASSDEGAKNIQYF. The DNA for the CDR3 is TGTGCCAGCAGTGATGAGGGAGCCAAAAACATTCAGTACTTC.

This clonotype was picked up many times. The rearrangement uses TRBV29-1 and TRBJ2-1, with 8 bases matching TRBD2. This CDR3 spans 15 amino acids. J lost 6 bases, V lost 1 base, and 8 bases had no gene match. Germline CDR1 and CDR2: SQVTM and ANQGSEA. CDR3 DNA: TGCAGCGTTGAAGGACGGGAGGGCGAGATCAATGAGCAGTTCTTC. Its protein product is CSVEGREGEINEQFF.

The rearrangement joins TRBV6-2 or TRBV6-3 to TRBJ1-6; 11 bases align to TRBD1. The germline gives CDR1 MNHEY, CDR2 SVGEGT. The CDR3 consists of 15 residues. The ends lost 9 bases at V and 9 bases at J; junction bases unmatched: 10. CDR3 sequence: CASAGDRGKPSPLHF. CDR3 sequence (DNA): TGTGCCAGTGCCGGGGACAGGGGGAAGCCTTCACCCCTCCACTTT.

This clonotype was seen a handful of times. This chain joins TRBV16 and TRBJ1-2; 7 bases fit TRBD1. Germline values: CDR1 KGHSY, CDR2 FQNENV. The V segment lost 4 bases and the J segment 8 bases; nucleotides outside the gene matches: 10. This CDR3 region has 14 residues. The CDR3, as DNA: TGTGCCAGCAGCCGCCCGGGACAGTTAGTAGGCTACACCTTC. The encoded protein is CASSRPGQLVGYTF.

The chain couples TRBV3-1 to TRBJ2-1, with a tentative D call TRBD2 (5 bases). CDR3 size: 16 residues. Per germline, CDR1 LGHDT and CDR2 YNNKEL (reference sequence). Trimming took 0 bases from V and 3 from J, leaving 12 bases between them. The CDR3 sequence: CASSQDSLRDYNEQFF. CDR3 DNA: TGTGCCAGCAGCCAAGATAGCCTCCGGGACTACAATGAGCAGTTCTTC.

This clonotype was observed a few times. The rearrangement joins TRBV28 to TRBJ2-5; no reliable D call. Trimming removed 6 bases from V and 3 bases from J, with 5 bases in between. The germline V gene has CDR1 MDHEN and CDR2 SYDVKM. There are 11 residues in the CDR3. This CDR3 reads CASRSEETQYF. DNA for the CDR3: TGTGCCAGCAGGTCGGAAGAGACCCAGTACTTC.